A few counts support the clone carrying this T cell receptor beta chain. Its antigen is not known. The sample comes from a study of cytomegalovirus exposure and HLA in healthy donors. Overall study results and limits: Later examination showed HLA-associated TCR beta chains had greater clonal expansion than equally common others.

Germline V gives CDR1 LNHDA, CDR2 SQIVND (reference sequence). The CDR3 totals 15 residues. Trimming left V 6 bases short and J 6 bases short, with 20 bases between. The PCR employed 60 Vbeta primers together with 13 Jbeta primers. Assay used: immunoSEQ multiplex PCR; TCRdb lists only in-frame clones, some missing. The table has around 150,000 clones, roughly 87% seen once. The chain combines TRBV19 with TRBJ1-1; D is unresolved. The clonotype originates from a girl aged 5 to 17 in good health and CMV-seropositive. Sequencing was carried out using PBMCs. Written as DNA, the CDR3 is TGTGCCAGTAGCCCCGGGCGAGGGAAATTCCCTGAAGCTTTCTTT. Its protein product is CASSPGRGKFPEAFF.